Below, 8 T cell receptor beta chains from the same sample are listed, as sequenced in a study of PD-1 blockade in classical Hodgkin lymphoma. Patients all relapsed after autologous stem cell transplantation, and there was variation in brentuximab vedotin exposure. Data came from immunoSEQ multiplex PCR; TCRdb stores just in-frame clones and leaves some out. The sample contains fewer than 45,000 clones, roughly 86% of which appear only once. The material was peripheral blood mononuclear cells (PBMCs), obtained before the second cycle of nivolumab. These receptors were obtained from a human donor with classical Hodgkin lymphoma.

The chain links TRBV9 to TRBJ2-1; 7 bases align to TRBD1. Unmatched junction bases numbered 7, after V lost 4 bases and J lost 3 bases. This CDR3 is 15 amino acids long. The germline V gene has CDR1 SGDLS and CDR2 YYNGEE. This chain's CDR3 is CASSLSTGNYNEQFF. CDR3 sequence (DNA): TGTGCCAGCAGCTTGTCGACAGGGAACTACAATGAGCAGTTCTTC.

This clone was counted a few times. This CDR3 is CASSQGLGEGTDTQYF. CDR3 coding DNA: TGTGCCAGCAGCCAGGGGCTGGGCGAGGGCACAGATACGCAGTATTTT. The chain links TRBV7-2 to TRBJ2-3; a possible D gene is TRBD1 (6 bases). Looked up from germline, CDR1 is SGHTA and CDR2 is FQGNSA. Trimming removed 5 bases at V and 1 base at J, with 16 bases between. The CDR3 length is 16 residues.

This clone turned up a few times. The chain is built from TRBV27 and TRBJ1-1; a weak D match, TRBD1 (5 bases). V lost 8 bases, J lost 6 bases, and 16 bases lay in between. Per the germline V gene, CDR1 is MNHEY and CDR2 is SMNVEV (reference sequence). This CDR3 has 13 amino acids. CDR3: CASGWGGAAEAFF. DNA for the CDR3: TGTGCCAGCGGCTGGGGAGGGGCGGCTGAAGCTTTCTTT.

The rearrangement links TRBV5-1 to TRBJ1-2, with 8 bases lining up with TRBD1. The V and J ends lost 0 bases and 8 bases, in that order; junction bases with no gene match: 9. CDR3 length: 15 amino acids. Germline loops: CDR1 SGHRS, CDR2 YFSETQ. The CDR3 DNA reads as TGCGCCAGCAGCTTGGAGGGCAGGGGGCAAGGCGGCTACACCTTC. Protein product: CASSLEGRGQGGYTF.

V usage is TRBV19 and J usage is TRBJ2-3; D might be TRBD2 (7 bases). This CDR3 has 16 amino acids. V lost 5 bases and J lost 4, with 19 bases in between. Germline V lookup: CDR1 LNHDA, CDR2 SQIVND (reference sequence). The CDR3 sequence is CASSEVGGGPPDTQYF. Here the CDR3 DNA reads TGTGCCAGTAGTGAGGTTGGGGGGGGGCCGCCAGATACGCAGTATTTT.

The chain recombines TRBV6-1 with TRBJ2-5; D is unresolved. V lost 5 bases and J lost 0, with 13 bases in between. CDR1 is MNHNS, CDR2 SASEGT, per germline. The CDR3 extends over 15 amino acids. The DNA for the CDR3 is TGTGCCAGCAGTACGTCCGCTACGTACCAAGAGACCCAGTACTTC. Translating it yields CASSTSATYQETQYF.

The V call is TRBV11-2, the J call TRBJ2-1; D remains ambiguous. Germline CDR1 and CDR2: SGHAT and FQNNGV. Trimming shortened V by 5 bases and J by 0 bases, and 8 bases separated the two germline ends. This CDR3 has 14 residues. CDR3 protein: CASSARSSYNEQFF. CDR3 nucleotide sequence: TGTGCCAGCAGCGCTCGGAGCTCCTACAATGAGCAGTTCTTC.

CDR3: CASSLPGGGNEQFF. In DNA form, the CDR3 reads TGTGCCAGCAGTTTACCGGGAGGGGGGAATGAGCAGTTCTTC. This chain uses TRBV27 with TRBJ2-1; 8 nucleotides line up with TRBD2. The germline V gene encodes CDR1 MNHEY and CDR2 SMNVEV (reference sequence). The CDR3 extends over 14 amino acids. V gave up 2 bases and J gave up 7 bases; unmatched junction bases: 4.